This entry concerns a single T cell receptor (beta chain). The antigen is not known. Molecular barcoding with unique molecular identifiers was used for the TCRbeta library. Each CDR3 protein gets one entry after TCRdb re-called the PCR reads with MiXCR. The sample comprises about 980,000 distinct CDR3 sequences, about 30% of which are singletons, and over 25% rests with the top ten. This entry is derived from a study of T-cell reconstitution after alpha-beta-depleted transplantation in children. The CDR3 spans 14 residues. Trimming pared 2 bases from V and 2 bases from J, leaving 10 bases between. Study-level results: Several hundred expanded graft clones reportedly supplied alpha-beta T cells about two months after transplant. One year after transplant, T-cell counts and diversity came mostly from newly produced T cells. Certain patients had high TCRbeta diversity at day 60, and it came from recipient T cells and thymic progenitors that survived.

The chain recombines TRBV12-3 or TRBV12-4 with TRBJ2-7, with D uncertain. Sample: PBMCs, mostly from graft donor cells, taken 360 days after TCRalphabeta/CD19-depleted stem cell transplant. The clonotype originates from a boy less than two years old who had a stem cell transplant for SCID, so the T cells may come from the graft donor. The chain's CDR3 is CASSLYTVAYEQYF. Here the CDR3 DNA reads TGTGCCAGCAGTTTATATACGGTGGCCTACGAGCAGTACTTC.